These T cell receptor beta chains were read from a single sample in a study of blood T cell repertoires in COVID-19. Sequencing used immunoSEQ multiplex PCR; TCRdb keeps in-frame clones, though not all of them. The sample has fewer than 300,000 clones, around 88% seen once; the top ten hold more than 0.95%. Input material: PBMCs or T cells enriched from blood (not recorded which). These receptors all stem from a woman between 35 and 50 years old with acute COVID-19. The CDR3 runs from the conserved cysteine through the conserved F or W. The D gene is left open where the match is weak. Clone size is shown for a subset of rows, as once, few, many or a class of expanded clone.

NA	TRBD2	TRBV18	TRBJ2-7	TGTGCCAGCTCACCTCAAGGGCGGGAGCACTACGAGCAGTACTTC	CASSPQGREHYEQYF
NA	NA	TRBV29-1	TRBJ1-2	TGCAGCGTCGACTTCTATGGCTACACCTTC	CSVDFYGYTF
NA	NA	TRBV12-5	TRBJ2-5	TGTGCTAGTGGTTATTCAGGCTCTGAGACCCAGTACTTC	CASGYSGSETQYF
NA	NA	TRBV18	TRBJ1-4	TGTGCCAGCTCACCTTCCTTCGTCCAGCGGGACGAAAAACTGTTTTTT	CASSPSFVQRDEKLFF
NA	NA	TRBV24-1	TRBJ2-1	TGTGCCACCAGTGATTTCCGGAGGGATAGCGATGAGCAGTTCTTC	CATSDFRRDSDEQFF
NA	TRBD2	TRBV18	TRBJ2-2	TGTGCCAGCTCACCTTGGACTAGCGGGATGAACACCGGGGAGCTGTTTTTT	CASSPWTSGMNTGELFF
NA	NA	TRBV28	TRBJ1-1	TGTGCCAGCACCAACGACAGGCAGAACACTGAAGCTTTCTTT	CASTNDRQNTEAFF
NA	TRBD2	TRBV7-9	TRBJ2-1	TGTGCCAGCAGCGGGACTAGCGGGGACTACAATGAGCAGTTCTTC	CASSGTSGDYNEQFF
once	NA	TRBV28	TRBJ1-2	TGTGCCAGCAGTCCGCCCGGGACAATCTATGGCTACACCTTC	CASSPPGTIYGYTF
NA	TRBD2	TRBV2	TRBJ2-4	TGTGCCAGCACATTGACTAGCGGGATCCGGAACATTCAGTACTTC	CASTLTSGIRNIQYF
NA	TRBD1	TRBV7-6	TRBJ1-2	TGTGCCAGCAGTCGGAAGACAGGGGAGAAGGATGGCTACACCTTC	CASSRKTGEKDGYTF
NA	NA	TRBV5-1	TRBJ1-3	TGCGCCAGTACACTGGGGCCTGGAAACACCATATATTTT	CASTLGPGNTIYF
NA	TRBD1	TRBV2	TRBJ1-5	TGTGCCAGCAAGCAGGGGGCGGGGCAGCCCCAGCATTTT	CASKQGAGQPQHF
few	NA	TRBV27	TRBJ1-5	TGTGCCAGCAGTTTATACGGGGTTAGCAATCAGCCCCAGCATTTT	CASSLYGVSNQPQHF
NA	NA	TRBV11-2	TRBJ2-4	TGTGCCAGCAGCCTAGTTGTGGGGGAGGGGGTCGAAAACATTCAGTACTTC	CASSLVVGEGVENIQYF
NA	TRBD1	TRBV7-9	TRBJ2-6	TGTGCCAGCAGCCTAACCCGGGACAGGGGTTATGGGGCCAACGTCCTGACTTTC	CASSLTRDRGYGANVLTF
NA	NA	TRBV5-1	TRBJ2-7	TGCGCCAGCAGCCGGGACTCCTACGAGCAGTACTTC	CASSRDSYEQYF
NA	NA	TRBV11-2	TRBJ2-5	TGTGCCAGCAGCCTAAATACAGGGTTCGGAGAGACCCAGTACTTC	CASSLNTGFGETQYF
NA	TRBD1	TRBV3-1/TRBV3-2	TRBJ2-3	TGTGCCAGCAGCCAATCATCTGCGACAGGGGGCGCCGATACGCAGTATTTT	CASSQSSATGGADTQYF
NA	TRBD1	TRBV9	TRBJ1-2	TGTGCCAGCAGCGTTCTTGGACAGGCCTATGGCTACACCTTC	CASSVLGQAYGYTF
NA	TRBD1	TRBV29-1	TRBJ2-1	TGCAGCGCCGGACAGGGAAAAACCTACAATGAGCAGTTCTTC	CSAGQGKTYNEQFF
once	NA	TRBV5-1	TRBJ2-7	TGCGCCAGCAGCTTGGGGGGCCTCTGGGAGCAGTACTTC	CASSLGGLWEQYF
NA	NA	TRBV20-1	TRBJ2-7	TGCAGTGCTAGACGCACGGGCGAGCAGTACTTC	CSARRTGEQYF
NA	NA	TRBV6-1	TRBJ2-1	TGTGCCAGCAGTGACAGGTTCCACAATGAGCAGTTCTTC	CASSDRFHNEQFF
NA	NA	TRBV19	TRBJ1-5	TGTGCCAGTAGTATGACAGGTTATAGCAATCAGCCCCAGCATTTT	CASSMTGYSNQPQHF
NA	NA	TRBV15	TRBJ1-3	TGTGCCACCAGCAGAGCACAGGACTCTGGAAACACCATATATTTT	CATSRAQDSGNTIYF
NA	NA	TRBV3-1/TRBV3-2	TRBJ2-7	TGTGCCAGCAGCTTCGGGGGTACCTCCTACGAGCAGTACTTC	CASSFGGTSYEQYF
once	TRBD1	TRBV28	TRBJ2-1	TGTGCCAGCAGTTTGACTCTAACCACCACCTACCGGGACAGGGGGTACAATGAGCAGTTCTTC	CASSLTLTTTYRDRGYNEQFF
few	NA	TRBV6-5	TRBJ1-6	TGTGCCAGCAGTTACTCGACCTTGGACAGACCCCTCCACTTT	CASSYSTLDRPLHF
NA	TRBD2	TRBV24-1	TRBJ2-2	TGTGCCACCAGTATTAGCGGGAGGAACACCGGGGAGCTGTTTTTT	CATSISGRNTGELFF
NA	NA	TRBV28	TRBJ1-4	TGTGCCAGCAGTTCCGTTAGGACGGGAGCTAATGAAAAACTGTTTTTT	CASSSVRTGANEKLFF